This passage covers 28 T cell receptor beta chains from one sample sequenced in a study of blood T cell repertoires in COVID-19. TCRdb's table, derived via immunoSEQ multiplex PCR, lists solely in-frame clones and lacks some. The sample lists some 250,000 clones; 70% to 90% were seen once. The specimen was peripheral blood. The source of these receptors is a woman aged 40 to 49 who had recovered from COVID-19.

The chain combines TRBV15 with TRBJ2-3; D might be TRBD2 (5 bases). Looked up from germline, CDR1 is LNHNV and CDR2 is YYDKDF (reference sequence). The CDR3 covers 15 residues. V was cut by 0 bases and J by 4 bases, with 11 bases left in between. The CDR3 is CATSRDTGFADTQYF. The CDR3 DNA reads as TGTGCCACCAGCAGAGATACGGGATTTGCAGATACGCAGTATTTT.

The genes are TRBV9 and TRBJ2-1; 11 bases are a match to TRBD2. V was clipped by 0 bases and J by 4 bases; unmatched bases: 3. Per the germline V gene, CDR1 is SGDLS and CDR2 is YYNGEE. The CDR3 is made up of 16 amino acids. The CDR3 bases are TGTGCCAGCAGCGTAGGGGCTAGCGGGGGGTACAATGAGCAGTTCTTC. Translation gives CASSVGASGGYNEQFF.

J is TRBJ1-2 and V is TRBV19; D gene ambiguous. This CDR3 has 15 amino acids. CDR1 is LNHDA, CDR2 SQIVND, per germline (reference sequence). Trimming pared 4 bases from V and 0 bases from J, leaving 12 bases between. CDR3 loop: CASSSAVITNYGYTF. The CDR3 nucleotides are TGTGCCAGTAGTAGCGCCGTAATAACTAACTATGGCTACACCTTC. The full variable domain, with the rest looked up from reference TRBV19 and TRBJ1-2, is DGGITQSPKYLFRKEGQNVTLSCEQNLNHDAMYWYRQDPGQGLRLIYYSQIVNDFQKGDIAEGYSVSREKKESFPLTVTSAQKNPTAFYLCASSSAVITNYGYTFGSGTRLTVV.

The chain couples TRBV6-5 to TRBJ1-4, with 7 positions matching TRBD1. J lost 6 bases, V lost 7 bases, and 8 bases had no gene match. CDR3 length equals 14 residues. Germline lookup yields CDR1 MNHEY and CDR2 SVGAGI. In DNA, the CDR3 is TGTGCCAGCAAAACGGACAGGACCTATGAAAAACTGTTTTTT. Translated: CASKTDRTYEKLFF.

This clone has more than one count but fewer than ten. The V gene is TRBV5-4, the J gene TRBJ2-7; D call uncertain. Germline values: CDR1 SGHNT, CDR2 YYREEE (reference sequence). V was shortened by 1 base and J by 5 bases, with 10 bases between the two germline ends. The CDR3 totals 13 residues. The CDR3 protein is CASSLRPGHEQYV. The CDR3 bases are TGTGCCAGCAGCTTGCGGCCAGGCCACGAGCAGTACGTC.

The chain uses TRBV29-1 and TRBJ1-3, with 7 bases fitting TRBD1. CDR3 size: 12 residues. Germline-derived CDR1 and CDR2 are SQVTM and ANQGSEA. Germline trimming cut 5 bases from V and 4 bases from J; bases unmatched to any gene: 2. CDR3 loop: CSVTGVGNTIYF. DNA of the CDR3: TGCAGCGTTACAGGGGTGGGAAACACCATATATTTT.

This clone has just one count. The chain uses TRBV7-9 and TRBJ1-3; D not resolved. The CDR3 covers 15 residues. Germline CDR1 is SEHNR and CDR2 is FQNEAQ (reference sequence). V was clipped by 8 bases and J by 4 bases, with 18 bases between them. CDR3 bases: TGTGCCAGCTCTCCTCCGGGTCTCGGGGGAAACACCATATATTTT. Translating it yields CASSPPGLGGNTIYF.

The rearrangement uses TRBV29-1 and TRBJ1-3, with D unclear. Per the germline V gene, CDR1 is SQVTM and CDR2 is ANQGSEA. The CDR3 consists of 11 residues. The V end was cut by 6 bases, the J end by 4 bases, with 7 bases between. The CDR3 nucleotides are TGCAGCGTAGGAGTCGGAAACACCATATATTTT. Its translation is CSVGVGNTIYF.

This clone appeared a single time. The chain combines TRBV7-2 with TRBJ1-4; D is ambiguous. Germline assignment: CDR1 SGHTA and CDR2 FQGNSA. This CDR3 is built from 13 residues. V lost 1 base, J lost 8 bases, and 8 bases lay in between. CDR3: CASSLGPREKLFF. The CDR3 nucleotides are TGTGCCAGCAGCTTAGGCCCCCGGGAAAAACTGTTTTTT.

The chain recombines TRBV12-3 or TRBV12-4 with TRBJ2-5, with TRBD2 matching over 13 bases. The junction had 1 base not matched to a gene; V was cut back by 7 bases and J by 5 bases. CDR3 size: 13 residues. CDR3 sequence (DNA): TGTGCCAGCACGGGACTAGCGGGGGAGACCCAGTACTTC. The encoded protein is CASTGLAGETQYF.

V usage is TRBV21-1 and J usage is TRBJ2-7; no check of the table's D call, TRBD1, against the DNA was made. TRBV21-1 is termed a pseudogene. The CDR3 runs 14 residues. CDR3 sequence reads: CASSTRGSGDEQYV. CDR3 coding DNA: TGTGCCAGCAGCACCAGGGGGTCGGGGGACGAGCAGTACGTC.

The chain is built from TRBV25-1 and TRBJ2-1, with D possibly TRBD2 on 6 matching bases. CDR3 length: 15 residues. V shed 2 bases and J shed 9 bases, with 17 bases lying between them. CDR1 is MGHDK, CDR2 SYGVNS, per germline. The CDR3, as DNA: TGTGCCAGCAGTGAACCTGTGGGAGTGGGGGGTGAGCAGTTCTTC. Translated: CASSEPVGVGGEQFF.

The chain links TRBV10-3 to TRBJ2-7; weak D call: TRBD2 (7 bases). The CDR3 length is 16 residues. V was trimmed by 5 bases and J by 4 bases, leaving 21 bases between them. The germline gives CDR1 ENHRY, CDR2 SYGVKD. Here the CDR3 DNA reads TGTGCCATCAGTCCCTCTGGGGGGCAGGGAGGGTACGAGCAGTACTTC. Encoded protein: CAISPSGGQGGYEQYF.

This sequence joins TRBV7-9 and TRBJ1-5; a weak D match, TRBD1 (5 bases). There are 14 residues in the CDR3. Germline CDR1 is SEHNR and CDR2 is FQNEAQ (reference sequence). Trimming pared 5 bases from V and 2 bases from J, leaving 10 bases between. CDR3 region: CASSRLGGNQPQHF. The CDR3 bases are TGTGCCAGCAGCCGGTTAGGGGGCAATCAGCCCCAGCATTTT. The full variable domain, with the rest looked up from reference TRBV7-9 and TRBJ1-5, is DTGVSQNPRHKITKRGQNVTFRCDPISEHNRLYWYRQTLGQGPEFLTYFQNEAQLEKSRLLSDRFSAERPKGSFSTLEIQRTEQGDSAMYLCASSRLGGNQPQHFGDGTRLSIL.

The rearrangement joins TRBV5-5 to TRBJ2-3; 7 bases are a match to TRBD2. The CDR3 has 16 amino acids. Unmatched junction bases numbered 9, after V lost 3 bases and J lost 2 bases. CDR1 and CDR2 (germline): SGHKS, YYEKEE (reference sequence). The CDR3 sequence is CASSSDLGGDTDTQYF. CDR3 DNA sequence: TGTGCCAGCAGCTCGGACTTGGGGGGGGACACAGATACGCAGTATTTT.

This chain joins TRBV9 and TRBJ1-1, with D perhaps matching TRBD1 (5 bases). The germline V gene has CDR1 SGDLS and CDR2 YYNGEE. This CDR3 has 14 residues. The ends were cut back, 3 bases at V and 4 bases at J, with 13 bases in the middle. CDR3 DNA: TGTGCCAGCAGCGAGGGCCCGGGGGGCACTGAAGCTTTCTTT. Amino acids: CASSEGPGGTEAFF.

The rearrangement links TRBV5-4 to TRBJ2-1; TRBD2 agrees at 7 bases. The CDR3 contains 16 residues. The V and J ends lost 4 bases and 1 base, in that order; junction bases with no gene match: 8. Germline V CDR1 and CDR2: SGHNT, YYREEE (reference sequence). As DNA, the CDR3 is TGTGCCAGCAGCCATGGGGGGGAAGCTTCCTACAATGAGCAGTTCTTC. It is translated as CASSHGGEASYNEQFF.

CDR3 in DNA: TGTGCCAGCAGCTTAGGGCAGGGGCGGGGGGAGACCCAGTACTTC. Translation: CASSLGQGRGETQYF. The rearrangement links TRBV7-8 to TRBJ2-5; D may be TRBD2 (7 bases). Germline V gene sequence: CDR1 SGHVS, CDR2 FQNEAQ. This CDR3 spans 15 amino acids. Trimming shortened V by 1 base and J by 5 bases, and 14 bases separated the two germline ends.

The chain combines TRBV15 with TRBJ1-3; D unclear. The V gene's germline CDR1 is LNHNV and CDR2 YYDKDF (reference sequence). The CDR3 is 14 amino acids. Trimming removed 0 bases at V and 8 bases at J, with 11 bases between. CDR3 DNA sequence: TGTGCCACCAGCAGAGAGGCCTCCGTGGACACCATATATTTT. Its translation: CATSREASVDTIYF.

The chain employs TRBV6-5 and TRBJ2-7; perhaps TRBD1 as D (6 bases). The V gene's germline CDR1 is MNHEY and CDR2 SVGAGI. The CDR3 length is 15 residues. Trimming left V 2 bases short and J 7 bases short, with 18 bases between. The CDR3 loop is CASSYDKGGPWEQYF. CDR3 nucleotides: TGTGCCAGCAGTTACGACAAAGGGGGACCTTGGGAGCAGTACTTC.

The chain recombines TRBV5-6 with TRBJ1-2; a weak D match, TRBD1 (6 bases). V lost 4 bases and J lost 0, with 10 bases in between. CDR1 SGHDT and CDR2 YYEEEE come from the germline V gene. The CDR3 runs 14 residues. CDR3 residues: CASSHQGTNYGYTF. The CDR3 nucleotides read TGTGCCAGCAGCCACCAGGGGACTAACTATGGCTACACCTTC. Full variable domain (outside the CDR3, taken from reference TRBV5-6 and TRBJ1-2): DAGVTQSPTHLIKTRGQQVTLRCSPKSGHDTVSWYQQALGQGPQFIFQYYEEEERQRGNFPDRFSGHQFPNYSSELNVNALLLGDSALYLCASSHQGTNYGYTFGSGTRLTVV.

The chain has TRBV30 and TRBJ1-5; TRBD1 matches at 7 bases. This CDR3 spans 13 amino acids. Per the germline V gene, CDR1 is GTSNPN and CDR2 is SVGIG (reference sequence). The V gene end was trimmed by 3 bases and the J gene end by 1 base; junction bases not matched to a gene: 0. The chain's CDR3 is CAWSRGSNQPQHF. CDR3 in DNA: TGTGCCTGGAGCAGGGGGAGCAATCAGCCCCAGCATTTT.

The chain uses TRBV24-1 and TRBJ2-2; TRBD2 agrees at 8 bases. The CDR3 has 15 residues. The V segment lost 4 bases and the J segment 4 bases; nucleotides outside the gene matches: 4. CDR1 is KGHDR and CDR2 is SFDVKD in the germline V gene. The CDR3 DNA sequence: TGTGCCACCAGTGACCCCGGGAGGGTCACCGGGGAGCTGTTTTTT. It codes for CATSDPGRVTGELFF.

The chain combines TRBV29-1 with TRBJ2-2; the D gene is possibly TRBD2 (5 bases). The CDR3 is made up of 13 amino acids. Trimming stripped 7 bases from V and 6 bases from J, with 15 bases between. Germline values: CDR1 SQVTM, CDR2 ANQGSEA. The CDR3 nucleotides read TGCAGCGCGGGCAATCTGGAGGCCGGGGAGCTGTTTTTT. This gives the protein CSAGNLEAGELFF.

The chain links TRBV7-2 to TRBJ1-2; 8 nucleotides match TRBD1. The CDR3 is 13 residues long. The ends lost 5 bases at V and 6 bases at J; junction bases unmatched: 5. Germline V gene data show CDR1 as SGHTA and CDR2 as FQGNSA. The CDR3 spells CASSPQGANGYTF. Written as DNA, the CDR3 is TGTGCCAGCAGCCCCCAGGGGGCGAATGGCTACACCTTC.

The gene calls are TRBV30 and TRBJ2-1; D may be TRBD2 (5 bases). V was clipped by 0 bases and J by 9 bases, with 12 bases between them. Germline CDR1 reads GTSNPN; CDR2 reads SVGIG (reference sequence). The CDR3 sequence is 13 residues long. For the CDR3, the DNA is TGTGCCTGGAGTGTAGCGGTTTTTGGTGAGCAGTTCTTC. It translates to CAWSVAVFGEQFF.

V usage is TRBV10-3 and J usage is TRBJ1-5; tentative D call: TRBD1 (6 bases). Germline V gene lookup returns CDR1 ENHRY and CDR2 SYGVKD. The CDR3 covers 14 residues. The V end was cut by 2 bases, the J end by 7 bases, with 12 bases between. CDR3 in amino acids: CAISEAAQGQPQHF. The CDR3 coding sequence is TGTGCCATCAGTGAGGCAGCCCAGGGGCAGCCCCAGCATTTT.

The chain is built from TRBV4-2 and TRBJ2-3; 14 bases are a match to TRBD2. The length of the CDR3 is 19 residues. Germline loops: CDR1 LGHNA, CDR2 YNFKEQ. The trim removed 1 base at V and 1 base at J, leaving 7 bases unmatched. This CDR3 is CASSQGGLAGVLGTDTQYF. The CDR3 coding sequence is TGTGCCAGCAGCCAAGGGGGACTAGCGGGAGTTCTGGGCACAGATACGCAGTATTTT.